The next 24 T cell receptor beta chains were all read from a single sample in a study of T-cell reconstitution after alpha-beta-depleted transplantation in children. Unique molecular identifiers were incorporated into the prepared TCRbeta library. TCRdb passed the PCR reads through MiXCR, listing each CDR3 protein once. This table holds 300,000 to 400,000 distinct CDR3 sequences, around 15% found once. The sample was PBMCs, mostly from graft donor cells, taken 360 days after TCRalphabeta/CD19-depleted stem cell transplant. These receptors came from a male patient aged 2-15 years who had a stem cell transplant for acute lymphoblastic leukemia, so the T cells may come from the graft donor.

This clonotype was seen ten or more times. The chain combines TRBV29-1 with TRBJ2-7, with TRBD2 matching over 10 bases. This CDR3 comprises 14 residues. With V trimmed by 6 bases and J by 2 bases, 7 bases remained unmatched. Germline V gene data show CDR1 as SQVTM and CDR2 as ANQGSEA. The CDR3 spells CSVVSGRGTYEQYF. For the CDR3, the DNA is TGCAGCGTAGTCAGCGGGAGGGGAACCTACGAGCAGTACTTC.

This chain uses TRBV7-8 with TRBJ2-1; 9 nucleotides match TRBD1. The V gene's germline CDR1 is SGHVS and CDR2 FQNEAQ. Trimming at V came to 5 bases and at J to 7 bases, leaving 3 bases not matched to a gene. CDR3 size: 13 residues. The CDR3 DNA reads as TGTGCCAGCAGCGCTGGACAGGGGAATGAGCAGTTCTTC. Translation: CASSAGQGNEQFF.

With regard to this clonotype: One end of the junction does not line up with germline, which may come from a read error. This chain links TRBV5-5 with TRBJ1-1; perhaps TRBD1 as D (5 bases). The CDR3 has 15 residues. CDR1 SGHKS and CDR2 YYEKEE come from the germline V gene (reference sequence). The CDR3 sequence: CASILEVRENTEAFF. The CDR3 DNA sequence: TGTGCCAGCATCTTGGAGGTCAGGGAGAACACTGAAGCTTTCTTT. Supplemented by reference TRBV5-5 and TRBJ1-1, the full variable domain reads DAGVTQSPTHLIKTRGQQVTLRCSPISGHKSVSWYQQVLGQGPQFIFQYYEKEERGRGNFPDRFSARQFPNYSSELNVNALLLGDSALYLCASILEVRENTEAFFGQGTRLTVV.

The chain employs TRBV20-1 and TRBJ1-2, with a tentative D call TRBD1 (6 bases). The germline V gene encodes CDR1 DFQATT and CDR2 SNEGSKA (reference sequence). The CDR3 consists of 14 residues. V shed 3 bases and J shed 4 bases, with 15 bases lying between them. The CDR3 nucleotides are TGCAGTGCTAGTTTAGACAGGAAGCCCTATGGCTACACCTTC. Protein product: CSASLDRKPYGYTF.

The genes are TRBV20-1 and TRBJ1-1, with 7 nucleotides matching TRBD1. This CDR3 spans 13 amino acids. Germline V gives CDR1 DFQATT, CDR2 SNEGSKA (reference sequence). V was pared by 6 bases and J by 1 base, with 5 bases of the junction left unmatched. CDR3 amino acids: CSATDRENTEAFF. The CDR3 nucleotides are TGCAGTGCAACAGACAGGGAGAACACTGAAGCTTTCTTT.

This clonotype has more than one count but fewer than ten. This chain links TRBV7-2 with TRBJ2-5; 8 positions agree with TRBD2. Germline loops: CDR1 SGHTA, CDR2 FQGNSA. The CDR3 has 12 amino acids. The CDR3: CALGRGGETQYF. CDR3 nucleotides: TGTGCGCTCGGGAGGGGTGGAGAGACCCAGTACTTC.

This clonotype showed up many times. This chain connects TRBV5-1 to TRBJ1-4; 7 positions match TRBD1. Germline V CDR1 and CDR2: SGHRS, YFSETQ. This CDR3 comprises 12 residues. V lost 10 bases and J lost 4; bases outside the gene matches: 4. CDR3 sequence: CAGGDSNEKLFF. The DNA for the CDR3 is TGCGCCGGAGGGGACAGTAATGAAAAACTGTTTTTT. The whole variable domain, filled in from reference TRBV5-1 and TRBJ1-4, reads KAGVTQTPRYLIKTRGQQVTLSCSPISGHRSVSWYQQTPGQGLQFLFEYFSETQRNKGNFPGRFSGRQFSNSRSEMNVSTLELGDSALYLCAGGDSNEKLFFGSGTQLSVL.

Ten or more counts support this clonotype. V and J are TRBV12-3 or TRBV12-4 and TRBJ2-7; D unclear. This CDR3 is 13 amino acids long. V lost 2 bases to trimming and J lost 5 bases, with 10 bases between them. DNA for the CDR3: TGTGCCAGCAGTTTACGCAGGACCAACGAGCAGTACTTC. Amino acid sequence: CASSLRRTNEQYF.

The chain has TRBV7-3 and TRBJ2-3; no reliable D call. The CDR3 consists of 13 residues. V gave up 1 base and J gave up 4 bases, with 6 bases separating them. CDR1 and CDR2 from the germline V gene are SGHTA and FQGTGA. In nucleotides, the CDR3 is TGTGCCAGCAGCTTAATAGGGTCAGATACGCAGTATTTT. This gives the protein CASSLIGSDTQYF.

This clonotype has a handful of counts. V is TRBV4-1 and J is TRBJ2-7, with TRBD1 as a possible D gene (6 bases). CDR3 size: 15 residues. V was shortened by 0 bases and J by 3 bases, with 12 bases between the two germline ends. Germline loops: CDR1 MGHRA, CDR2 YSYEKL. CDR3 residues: CASSQEFWTVYEQYF. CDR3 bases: TGCGCCAGCAGCCAAGAATTCTGGACAGTCTACGAGCAGTACTTC.

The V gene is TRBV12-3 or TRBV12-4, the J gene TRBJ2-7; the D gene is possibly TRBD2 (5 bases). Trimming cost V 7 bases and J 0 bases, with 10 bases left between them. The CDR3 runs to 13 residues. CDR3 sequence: CASTSGSSYEQYF. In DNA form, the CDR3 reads TGTGCCAGCACATCGGGGAGCTCCTACGAGCAGTACTTC.

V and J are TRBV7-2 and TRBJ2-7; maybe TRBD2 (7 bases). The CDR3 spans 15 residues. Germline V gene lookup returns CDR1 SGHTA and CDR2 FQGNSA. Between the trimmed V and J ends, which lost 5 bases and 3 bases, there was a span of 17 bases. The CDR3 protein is CASSLRGGPNYEQYF. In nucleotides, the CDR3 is TGTGCCAGCAGCCTAAGGGGGGGGCCGAACTACGAGCAGTACTTC.

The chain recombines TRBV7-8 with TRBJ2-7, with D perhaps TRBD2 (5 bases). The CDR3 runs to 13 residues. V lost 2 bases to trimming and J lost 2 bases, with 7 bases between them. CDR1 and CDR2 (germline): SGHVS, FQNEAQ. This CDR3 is CASSLWRTYEQYF. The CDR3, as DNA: TGTGCCAGCAGCTTATGGAGGACCTACGAGCAGTACTTC.

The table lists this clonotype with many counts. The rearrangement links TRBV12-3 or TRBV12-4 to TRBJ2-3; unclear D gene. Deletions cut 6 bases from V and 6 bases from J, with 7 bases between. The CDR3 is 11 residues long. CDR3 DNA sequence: TGTGCCAGCAGAATAGTGGATACGCAGTATTTT. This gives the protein CASRIVDTQYF.

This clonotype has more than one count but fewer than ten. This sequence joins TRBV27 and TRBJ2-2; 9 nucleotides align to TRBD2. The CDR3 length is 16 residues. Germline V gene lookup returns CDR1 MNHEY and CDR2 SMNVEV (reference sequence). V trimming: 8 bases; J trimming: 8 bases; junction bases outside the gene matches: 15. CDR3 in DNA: TGTGCCAGCCGGCCCAGGATAGCGGGAGTGGGGGGGGAGCTGTTTTTT. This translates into CASRPRIAGVGGELFF.

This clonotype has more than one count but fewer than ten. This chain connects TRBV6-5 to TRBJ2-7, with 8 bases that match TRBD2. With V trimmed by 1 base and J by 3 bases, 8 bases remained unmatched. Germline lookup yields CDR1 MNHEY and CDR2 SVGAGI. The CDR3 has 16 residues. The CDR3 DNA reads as TGTGCCAGCAGTTACTACCGTCGACTAGCGCGCTACGAGCAGTACTTC. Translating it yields CASSYYRRLARYEQYF.

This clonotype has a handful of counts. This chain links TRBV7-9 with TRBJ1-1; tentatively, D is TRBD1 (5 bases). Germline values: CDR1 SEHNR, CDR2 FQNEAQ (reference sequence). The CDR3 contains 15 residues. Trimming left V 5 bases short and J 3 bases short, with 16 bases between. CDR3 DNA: TGTGCCAGCAGCCAAGGGGACCGTTTTCACACTGAAGCTTTCTTT. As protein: CASSQGDRFHTEAFF.

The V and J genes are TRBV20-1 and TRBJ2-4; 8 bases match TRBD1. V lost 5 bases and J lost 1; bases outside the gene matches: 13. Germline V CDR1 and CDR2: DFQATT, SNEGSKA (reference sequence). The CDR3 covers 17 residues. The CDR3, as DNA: TGCAGTGCTCCAGGGGGCCCTCGGCAGGTGGCCAAAAACATTCAGTACTTC. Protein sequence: CSAPGGPRQVAKNIQYF.

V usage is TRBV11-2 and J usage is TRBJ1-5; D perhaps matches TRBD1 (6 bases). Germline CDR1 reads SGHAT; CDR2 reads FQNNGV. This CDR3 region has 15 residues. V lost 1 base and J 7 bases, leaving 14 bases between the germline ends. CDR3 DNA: TGTGCCAGCAGCTTAGTGGGGGGAAGGGGGCAGCCCCAGCATTTT. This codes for CASSLVGGRGQPQHF.

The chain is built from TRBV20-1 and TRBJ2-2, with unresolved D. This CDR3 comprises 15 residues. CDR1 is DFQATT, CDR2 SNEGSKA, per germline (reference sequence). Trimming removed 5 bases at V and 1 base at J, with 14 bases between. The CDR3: CSADNRHRNTGELFF. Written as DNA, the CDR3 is TGCAGTGCTGACAACCGGCACCGGAACACCGGGGAGCTGTTTTTT.

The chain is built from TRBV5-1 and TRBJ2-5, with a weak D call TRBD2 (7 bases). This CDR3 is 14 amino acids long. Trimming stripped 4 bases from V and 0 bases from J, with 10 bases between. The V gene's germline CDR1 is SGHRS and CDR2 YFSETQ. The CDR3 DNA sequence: TGCGCCAGCAGCCAGGGGACTAACCAAGAGACCCAGTACTTC. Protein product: CASSQGTNQETQYF.

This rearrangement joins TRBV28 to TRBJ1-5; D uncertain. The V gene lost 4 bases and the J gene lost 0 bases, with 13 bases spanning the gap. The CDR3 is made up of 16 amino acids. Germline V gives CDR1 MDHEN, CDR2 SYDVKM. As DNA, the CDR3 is TGTGCCAGCAGTTCTCGGAGATTTTATAGCAATCAGCCCCAGCATTTT. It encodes CASSSRRFYSNQPQHF.

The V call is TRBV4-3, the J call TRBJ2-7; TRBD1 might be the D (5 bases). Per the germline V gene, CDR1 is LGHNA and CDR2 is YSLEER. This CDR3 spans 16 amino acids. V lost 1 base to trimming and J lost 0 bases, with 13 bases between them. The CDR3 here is CASSQAGLAPSYEQYF. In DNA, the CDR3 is TGCGCCAGCAGCCAAGCAGGGTTAGCTCCCTCCTACGAGCAGTACTTC.

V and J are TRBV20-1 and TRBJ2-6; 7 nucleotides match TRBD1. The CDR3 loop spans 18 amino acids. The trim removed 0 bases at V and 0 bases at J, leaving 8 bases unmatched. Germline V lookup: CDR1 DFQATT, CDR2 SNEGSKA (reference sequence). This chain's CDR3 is CSARDQGQYASGANVLTF. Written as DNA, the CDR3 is TGCAGTGCTAGAGATCAGGGACAGTATGCCTCTGGGGCCAACGTCCTGACTTTC.